One and the same sample provided the 29 T cell receptor beta chains below, sequenced in a study of human T cells and chemical hapten exposure. The time point denotes: patch test 3, about 24 weeks after DPC sensitization. Treatment meaning: therapeutic diphenylcyclopropenone sensitization with weekly scalp DPC. TCRdb redid the calling of the RACE reads with MiXCR, one entry per CDR3 protein. The table lists about 82,000 distinct CDR3 sequences, over 10% of them singletons. Sequencing was performed on whole blood, taken in connection with sensitization to the hapten diphenylcyclopropenone (DPC). The source of these receptors is a woman between 50 and 59 years old with alopecia areata. Some clones in this sample may be carry-over from other donors' samples.

This clonotype was found a few times. The chain employs TRBV11-1 and TRBJ1-1; 9 bases agree with TRBD1. Trimming at V came to 2 bases and at J to 5 bases, leaving 9 bases not matched to a gene. The CDR3 loop spans 16 amino acids. The germline V gene encodes CDR1 SGHAT and CDR2 FQDESV (reference sequence). The CDR3 DNA reads as TGTGCCAGCAGCTTAACTATCACAGGGGGCGGAACTGAAGCTTTCTTT. Translation gives CASSLTITGGGTEAFF. Full variable domain (outside the CDR3, taken from reference TRBV11-1 and TRBJ1-1): EAEVAQSPRYKITEKSQAVAFWCDPISGHATLYWYRQILGQGPELLVQFQDESVVDDSQLPKDRFSAERLKGVDSTLKIQPAELGDSAMYLCASSLTITGGGTEAFFGQGTRLTVV.

This clonotype occurred a few times. J is TRBJ1-5 and V is TRBV6-1; perhaps TRBD1 as D (5 bases). V lost 3 bases and J 9 bases, leaving 15 bases between the germline ends. CDR3 size: 14 residues. Germline V gene lookup returns CDR1 MNHNS and CDR2 SASEGT. Here the CDR3 reads CASSEARGAGPQHF. The CDR3 bases are TGTGCCAGCAGTGAGGCGCGGGGCGCCGGGCCCCAGCATTTT.

The chain joins TRBV2 to TRBJ2-7, with D perhaps being TRBD1 or TRBD2 (5 bases each). V gave up 4 bases and J gave up 0 bases, with 7 bases separating them. Germline V gene sequence: CDR1 SNHLY, CDR2 FYNNEI. The CDR3 loop spans 13 amino acids. The chain's CDR3 is CASSGGTSYEQYF. DNA for the CDR3: TGTGCCAGCAGTGGAGGGACCTCCTACGAGCAGTACTTC.

This clonotype was recorded a few times. J is TRBJ1-3 and V is TRBV27; D unclear. This CDR3 region has 13 residues. Germline CDR1 is MNHEY and CDR2 is SMNVEV (reference sequence). V was cut by 5 bases and J by 3 bases, with 8 bases left in between. In nucleotides, the CDR3 is TGTGCCAGCAGTCTCACAGTTGGAAACACCATATATTTT. This codes for CASSLTVGNTIYF.

This clonotype has ten or more counts. The chain couples TRBV2 to TRBJ2-6; no clear D. There are 15 residues in the CDR3. Trimming took 6 bases from V and 2 from J, leaving 11 bases between them. Germline V gene data show CDR1 as SNHLY and CDR2 as FYNNEI. CDR3: CASSDFLAGANVLTF. The CDR3 DNA reads as TGTGCCAGCAGCGATTTTTTGGCTGGGGCCAACGTCCTGACTTTC.

This clonotype was seen a handful of times. CDR3 amino acids: CAISLQTARLGGYTF. The CDR3 nucleotides are TGTGCCATCAGCCTCCAAACTGCCCGGCTTGGTGGCTACACCTTC. The chain is built from TRBV10-3 and TRBJ1-2; D is undetermined. Germline lookup yields CDR1 ENHRY and CDR2 SYGVKD. CDR3 length equals 15 residues. Trimming removed 6 bases from V and 7 bases from J, with 21 bases in between.

This clonotype was detected ten times or more. V is TRBV18 and J is TRBJ1-1, with a tentative D call TRBD1 (6 bases). The length of the CDR3 is 15 residues. Trimming left V 5 bases short and J 1 base short, with 14 bases between. Germline V gives CDR1 KGHSH, CDR2 LQKENI. The chain's CDR3 is CASSLAGEWNTEAFF. The CDR3 nucleotides read TGTGCCAGCTCATTAGCAGGGGAATGGAACACTGAAGCTTTCTTT. Full variable domain (outside the CDR3, taken from reference TRBV18 and TRBJ1-1): NAGVMQNPRHLVRRRGQEARLRCSPMKGHSHVYWYRQLPEEGLKFMVYLQKENIIDESGMPKERFSAEFPKEGPSILRIQQVVRGDSAAYFCASSLAGEWNTEAFFGQGTRLTVV.

The J gene is TRBJ2-3, the V gene TRBV29-1, with a tentative D call TRBD1 (5 bases). The CDR3 length is 13 residues. V lost 6 bases, J lost 2 bases, and 12 bases lay in between. Germline CDR1 and CDR2: SQVTM and ANQGSEA. The CDR3 protein is CSVKGMNTDTQYF. CDR3 DNA sequence: TGCAGCGTGAAGGGGATGAACACAGATACGCAGTATTTT.

This clonotype came up a few times. V is TRBV19 and J is TRBJ2-5, with D possibly TRBD1 on 6 matching bases. The CDR3 is 15 residues long. Germline loops: CDR1 LNHDA, CDR2 SQIVND (reference sequence). V was trimmed by 11 bases and J by 2 bases, leaving 21 bases between them. CDR3 loop: CAATPDRSGQETQYF. As DNA, the CDR3 is TGTGCCGCAACCCCCGACAGGAGTGGGCAAGAGACCCAGTACTTC.

The V and J genes are TRBV12-3 or TRBV12-4 and TRBJ2-7; D uncertain. V lost 3 bases, J lost 3 bases, and 6 bases lay in between. There are 12 residues in the CDR3. CDR3: CASSFTIYEQYF. The CDR3 DNA reads as TGTGCCAGCAGTTTCACTATCTACGAGCAGTACTTC.

The chain couples TRBV12-3 or TRBV12-4 to TRBJ1-3; tentatively, D is TRBD1 (6 bases). Trimming took 5 bases from V and 1 from J, leaving 9 bases between them. The CDR3 length is 14 residues. The CDR3 loop is CASSLTGSGNTIYF. The CDR3 nucleotides read TGTGCCAGCAGTCTCACAGGGTCTGGAAACACCATATATTTT.

Only a few counts were recorded for this clonotype. The chain carries TRBV5-1 and TRBJ2-6; weak D call: TRBD1 (5 bases). Germline values: CDR1 SGHRS, CDR2 YFSETQ. This CDR3 comprises 15 residues. Trimming cost V 7 bases and J 0 bases, with 11 bases left between them. The CDR3 region has the DNA TGCGCCAGCGCACAACAGGACTCTGGGGCCAACGTCCTGACTTTC. Translation: CASAQQDSGANVLTF.

The J gene is TRBJ1-1, the V gene TRBV18; possibly TRBD1 for D (5 bases). V lost 3 bases and J lost 1, with 9 bases in between. The CDR3 length is 14 residues. Per the germline V gene, CDR1 is KGHSH and CDR2 is LQKENI. In DNA, the CDR3 is TGTGCCAGCTCACCTGCAGGACAGAACACTGAAGCTTTCTTT. Protein product: CASSPAGQNTEAFF.

V is TRBV7-6 and J is TRBJ2-7; tentatively, D is TRBD1 (6 bases). Germline assignment: CDR1 SGHVS and CDR2 FNYEAQ. The CDR3 spans 15 residues. Trimming took 1 base from V and 4 from J, leaving 14 bases between them. For the CDR3, the DNA is TGTGCCAGCAGCTTAGTTACAGGGTATGCTTACGAGCAGTACTTC. Amino acid sequence: CASSLVTGYAYEQYF.

This clonotype was observed a handful of times. The CDR3 DNA is TGTGCCAGCAGTTACTCGACGGGGGTGAGGGGAGATACGCAGTATTTT. Its protein is CASSYSTGVRGDTQYF. The gene calls are TRBV6-6 and TRBJ2-3, with D perhaps TRBD2 (6 bases). Germline CDR1 and CDR2: MNHNY and SVGAGI (reference sequence). Trimming removed 0 bases at V and 5 bases at J, with 15 bases between. The CDR3 sequence is 16 residues long.

This clonotype has a count of ten or more. The chain carries TRBV29-1 and TRBJ2-7, with D tentatively TRBD1 or TRBD2 (6 bases each). Germline CDR1 SQVTM, CDR2 ANQGSEA. V dropped 4 bases and J dropped 6 bases, with 13 bases sitting between them. The CDR3 extends over 12 amino acids. The CDR3, as DNA: TGCAGCGTTGGAGGAGGGACACCCGAGCAGTACTTC. Translating it yields CSVGGGTPEQYF.

The V call is TRBV29-1, the J call TRBJ1-2; D call uncertain. The CDR3 is 11 residues long. Germline CDR1 and CDR2: SQVTM and ANQGSEA. V lost 6 bases to trimming and J lost 6 bases, with 11 bases between them. The CDR3 here is CSVKDYHGYTF. CDR3 nucleotides: TGCAGCGTCAAAGATTACCATGGCTACACCTTC.

This clonotype has more than one count but fewer than ten. The CDR3 DNA follows: TGTGCCAGCAGCTTACCAAGGACAGGAGCTAATTTACCTAACTATGGCTACACCTTC. Translation: CASSLPRTGANLPNYGYTF. The V gene is TRBV5-4, the J gene TRBJ1-2; 7 bases are a match to TRBD1. This CDR3 is 19 amino acids long. V trimming: 2 bases; J trimming: 0 bases; junction bases outside the gene matches: 16. Germline values: CDR1 SGHNT, CDR2 YYREEE (reference sequence).

The CDR3 nucleotides are TGCAGCGTCAGGACTAGTGGGAATGAGCAGTTCTTC. Its protein product is CSVRTSGNEQFF. The chain links TRBV29-1 to TRBJ2-1; 7 bases map to TRBD2. Per the germline V gene, CDR1 is SQVTM and CDR2 is ANQGSEA. Trimming at V came to 6 bases and at J to 7 bases, leaving 6 bases not matched to a gene. This CDR3 has 12 residues.

This clonotype has at least ten counts. The chain uses TRBV12-3 or TRBV12-4 and TRBJ2-1; the D is unclear. Trimming took 2 bases from V and 4 from J, leaving 9 bases between them. The CDR3 is 14 amino acids. The CDR3 DNA sequence: TGTGCCAGCAGTTTAAGTCGGCAGTACAATGAGCAGTTCTTC. Residues: CASSLSRQYNEQFF.

The rearrangement uses TRBV29-1 and TRBJ1-4; no clear D gene. Germline V CDR1 and CDR2: SQVTM, ANQGSEA. The CDR3 is made up of 13 amino acids. Trimming left V 7 bases short and J 4 bases short, with 13 bases between. CDR3 coding DNA: TGCAGCGCCTGTATCGGACTTAATGAAAAACTGTTTTTT. Protein: CSACIGLNEKLFF.

The chain carries TRBV30 and TRBJ2-7; D may be TRBD1 (5 bases). Trimming cost V 2 bases and J 0 bases, with 14 bases left between them. CDR3 length: 15 residues. Looked up from germline, CDR1 is GTSNPN and CDR2 is SVGIG (reference sequence). DNA of the CDR3: TGTGCCTGGAGTCAGTTGGGGCAGATCTCCTACGAGCAGTACTTC. Translated: CAWSQLGQISYEQYF.

This clonotype was picked up many times. The CDR3 DNA reads TGTGCCAGCAGCTTAGATCGGGTACTAGCGGGAGGGAGTGAGCAGTTCTTC. Protein sequence: CASSLDRVLAGGSEQFF. The chain recombines TRBV11-2 with TRBJ2-1; 13 nucleotides align to TRBD2. Germline V gene sequence: CDR1 SGHAT, CDR2 FQNNGV. This CDR3 region has 17 residues. V was clipped by 0 bases and J by 9 bases; unmatched bases: 8.

This clonotype has ten or more counts. The chain combines TRBV30 with TRBJ1-3; perhaps TRBD1 as D (5 bases). The germline V and J ends were trimmed by 3 bases and 0 bases, with 12 bases remaining between them. The CDR3 consists of 15 residues. CDR1 is GTSNPN, CDR2 SVGIG, per germline (reference sequence). The CDR3 region is CAWSRLGTSGNTIYF. The CDR3 nucleotides read TGTGCCTGGAGCCGACTAGGGACCTCTGGAAACACCATATATTTT.

This clonotype was recorded a few times. The chain uses TRBV28 and TRBJ1-2, with D possibly being TRBD1 (5 bases). The V and J ends lost 7 bases and 6 bases respectively, with 15 bases between them. CDR3 length equals 13 residues. Germline assignment: CDR1 MDHEN and CDR2 SYDVKM. The CDR3 coding sequence is TGTGCCAGCAAACGGGACCCCTTGGATGGCTACACCTTC. Protein product: CASKRDPLDGYTF.

This clonotype was seen repeatedly, ten times or more. The chain carries TRBV29-1 and TRBJ1-1; D perhaps matches TRBD1 (6 bases). The CDR3 spans 13 residues. With 4 bases removed from V and 0 bases from J, the gap between germline ends came to 9 bases. Per germline, CDR1 SQVTM and CDR2 ANQGSEA. CDR3 sequence reads: CSVGGGMNTEAFF. CDR3 DNA sequence: TGCAGCGTTGGGGGGGGCATGAACACTGAAGCTTTCTTT.

This clonotype was seen repeatedly, ten times or more. The V and J genes are TRBV11-2 and TRBJ2-1; no clear D gene. The CDR3 is made up of 14 amino acids. From germline, CDR1 is SGHAT and CDR2 FQNNGV. Trimming stripped 0 bases from V and 8 bases from J, with 11 bases between. The CDR3: CASSLDPVVDEQFF. The CDR3 region has the DNA TGTGCCAGCAGCTTAGATCCTGTGGTCGATGAGCAGTTCTTC.

This clonotype was seen only a few times. The V gene is TRBV12-3 or TRBV12-4, the J gene TRBJ1-1; D not resolved. The CDR3 covers 13 residues. Trimming stripped 1 base from V and 1 base from J, with 4 bases between. The CDR3 sequence: CASSLEENTEAFF. CDR3 DNA sequence: TGTGCCAGCAGTTTAGAGGAGAACACTGAAGCTTTCTTT.

This clonotype was found many times. This rearrangement joins TRBV7-2 to TRBJ2-7, with TRBD2 matching 15 bases. This CDR3 spans 18 amino acids. Germline V lookup: CDR1 SGHTA, CDR2 FQGNSA. Trimming at V came to 1 base and at J to 5 bases, leaving 9 bases not matched to a gene. The CDR3 nucleotides read TGTGCCAGCAGCTTAGAGGGACTAGCGGGAGGTGACCCCCACGAGCAGTACTTC. It is translated as CASSLEGLAGGDPHEQYF.